Listed here are 24 T cell receptor beta chains from one sample, sequenced in a study of vaccination and CD4 T cells after COVID-19. These receptors have no identified antigens. Treatment of the sample: approximately 11-day PBMC culture with coronavirus spike peptide pools or control peptides (ViraFEST assay). Sequence data for DNA of cultured CD4+ T cells were generated by the Oncomine TCR Beta short-read assay. TCRdb re-called the PCR reads with MiXCR, one entry per CDR3 protein. The data show over 15,000 distinct CDR3 sequences, with 35% seen just once and about 14% held by the top ten. The sample consisted of cultured CD4+ T cells from blood. These receptors all stem from a human donor with COVID-19.

J is TRBJ2-2 and V is TRBV20-1, with TRBD2 matching 14 bases. The CDR3 is 17 residues long. Germline V gene data show CDR1 as DFQATT and CDR2 as SNEGSKA (reference sequence). V lost 1 base and J lost 4; bases outside the gene matches: 5. This chain's CDR3 is CSARVRLAGGPTGELFF. CDR3 bases: TGCAGTGCTAGAGTGAGACTAGCGGGGGGGCCCACCGGGGAGCTGTTTTTT.

There are a few counts of this clonotype. The chain couples TRBV20-1 to TRBJ2-7; D ambiguous. This CDR3 contains 12 residues. Germline values: CDR1 DFQATT, CDR2 SNEGSKA (reference sequence). V lost 6 bases and J 0 bases, leaving 9 bases between the germline ends. The CDR3 DNA reads TGCAGTGCCCGGGTTGACTCCTACGAGCAGTACTTC. This sequence encodes CSARVDSYEQYF.

This clonotype was counted once. V is TRBV6-2 or TRBV6-3 and J is TRBJ2-6, with D unresolved. Germline V gene sequence: CDR1 MNHEY, CDR2 SVGEGT. V gave up 8 bases and J gave up 0 bases, with 11 bases separating them. This CDR3 has 15 amino acids. CDR3 residues: CASHRSGSGANVLTF. CDR3 bases: TGTGCCAGCCATCGGTCGGGCTCTGGGGCCAACGTCCTGACTTTC.

The chain couples TRBV5-1 to TRBJ1-1, with a possible D match to TRBD1 (5 bases). The CDR3 runs 16 residues. Germline V gene sequence: CDR1 SGHRS, CDR2 YFSETQ. V lost 3 bases and J 0 bases, leaving 15 bases between the germline ends. For the CDR3, the DNA is TGCGCCAGCAGCTATTCCGGGGGAGGCTTGAACACTGAAGCTTTCTTT. Its translation: CASSYSGGGLNTEAFF.

The rearrangement joins TRBV2 to TRBJ2-3; 10 bases map to TRBD2. There are 15 residues in the CDR3. From germline, CDR1 is SNHLY and CDR2 FYNNEI. Trimming at V came to 5 bases and at J to 1 base, leaving 3 bases not matched to a gene. CDR3 in amino acids: CASSSSGGGTDTQYF. CDR3 sequence (DNA): TGTGCCAGCAGTTCTAGCGGGGGAGGCACAGATACGCAGTATTTT. Complete variable domain (other parts from reference TRBV2 and TRBJ2-3): EPEVTQTPSHQVTQMGQEVILRCVPISNHLYFYWYRQILGQKVEFLVSFYNNEISEKSEIFDDQFSVERPDGSNFTLKIRSTKLEDSAMYFCASSSSGGGTDTQYFGPGTRLTVL.

By its share, this clonotype is medium-sized. This chain connects TRBV21-1 to TRBJ1-5; the D call in the table, TRBD1, was not verified against the DNA. TRBV21-1 is designated a pseudogene. The CDR3 is 15 amino acids. The CDR3 loop reads CASSKLSGVRRPQHF. The DNA for the CDR3 is TGTGCCAGCAGCAAACTCTCCGGGGTGCGTAGGCCCCAGCATTTT.

V usage is TRBV28 and J usage is TRBJ1-2; D unclear. The germline gives CDR1 MDHEN, CDR2 SYDVKM. This CDR3 has 14 amino acids. Trimming left V 4 bases short and J 5 bases short, with 14 bases between. CDR3 amino acids: CASSSDPRWYGYTF. CDR3 in DNA: TGTGCCAGCAGTTCAGACCCACGGTGGTATGGCTACACCTTC.

This clonotype appeared a few times. The chain carries TRBV6-5 and TRBJ2-5, with TRBD1 as a possible D gene (6 bases). CDR3 length: 17 amino acids. Trimming cost V 2 bases and J 1 base, with 17 bases left between them. Germline V gene lookup returns CDR1 MNHEY and CDR2 SVGAGI. The CDR3 DNA reads as TGTGCCAGCAGTTACGGAAACGCCTGGACAGCCCAAGAGACCCAGTACTTC. Amino acid sequence: CASSYGNAWTAQETQYF.

The V and J genes are TRBV6-1 and TRBJ1-2; D might be TRBD1 (5 bases). This CDR3 has 14 amino acids. Trimming took off 6 bases at V and 3 bases at J, with 14 bases between the two ends. Looked up from germline, CDR1 is MNHNS and CDR2 is SASEGT. The CDR3 DNA sequence: TGTGCCAGCAGCCCCCTTGGGGCGGACTATGGCTACACCTTC. Protein sequence: CASSPLGADYGYTF.

The rearrangement links TRBV20-1 to TRBJ2-3; 9 nucleotides align to TRBD2. CDR3 length: 18 amino acids. CDR1 and CDR2 from the germline V gene are DFQATT and SNEGSKA (reference sequence). Trimming cost V 6 bases and J 4 bases; bases outside gene matches: 20. DNA for the CDR3: TGCAGTGCCCAAACCAGGGGCGGGGGGGCTCTAGGGCCAGATACGCAGTATTTT. It is translated as CSAQTRGGGALGPDTQYF.

V gene TRBV20-1 combines with J gene TRBJ1-5; D is uncertain. Trimming pared 3 bases from V and 0 bases from J, leaving 9 bases between. This CDR3 is built from 14 residues. Germline V gene data show CDR1 as DFQATT and CDR2 as SNEGSKA (reference sequence). CDR3 sequence: CSASEEYSNQPQHF. The CDR3 DNA reads as TGCAGTGCTAGCGAAGAATATAGCAATCAGCCCCAGCATTTT.

The V gene is TRBV20-1, the J gene TRBJ2-1, with 15 positions matching TRBD2. This CDR3 has 15 amino acids. The junction had 5 bases not matched to a gene; V was cut back by 3 bases and J by 8 bases. Looked up from germline, CDR1 is DFQATT and CDR2 is SNEGSKA (reference sequence). The CDR3 is CSASPGLAGGYEQFF. The CDR3 DNA sequence: TGCAGTGCTAGCCCGGGACTAGCGGGGGGCTATGAGCAGTTCTTC.

DNA of the CDR3: TGTGCCACCAGCCCCAGGGTTAATGAAAAACTGTTTTTT. Amino acid sequence: CATSPRVNEKLFF. This chain joins TRBV15 and TRBJ1-4, with D possibly TRBD1 on 5 matching bases. V lost 5 bases and J 4 bases, leaving 8 bases between the germline ends. The CDR3 runs 13 residues. From germline, CDR1 is LNHNV and CDR2 YYDKDF (reference sequence).

This clonotype has only a few counts. The chain joins TRBV6-1 to TRBJ2-5; D is possibly TRBD2 (6 bases). The CDR3 extends over 13 amino acids. CDR1 is MNHNS and CDR2 is SASEGT in the germline V gene. V was shortened by 6 bases and J by 3 bases, with 11 bases between the two germline ends. The CDR3 bases are TGTGCCAGCAGCGGAGGGTTAAAAGAGACCCAGTACTTC. Protein: CASSGGLKETQYF.

DNA of the CDR3: TGTGCCAGCAGTAAACGGACAGGGGTAGACGAGCAGTACTTC. Its protein is CASSKRTGVDEQYF. The rearrangement uses TRBV6-1 and TRBJ2-7; TRBD1 agrees at 9 bases. This CDR3 region has 14 residues. Germline V lookup: CDR1 MNHNS, CDR2 SASEGT. J was trimmed by 5 bases and V by 5 bases; bases with no gene match: 7.

The V and J genes are TRBV28 and TRBJ2-5; 12 nucleotides align to TRBD2. CDR1 is MDHEN, CDR2 SYDVKM, per germline. The CDR3 totals 16 residues. J gave up 5 bases and V 7 bases, and 11 bases lay outside the gene matches. CDR3 protein: CASTPPSGGVLETQYF. DNA for the CDR3: TGTGCCAGCACCCCCCCTAGCGGGGGGGTCCTGGAGACCCAGTACTTC.

This sequence joins TRBV5-1 and TRBJ1-5, with a weak D call TRBD1 (6 bases). Between the trimmed V and J ends, which lost 0 bases and 4 bases, there was a span of 11 bases. Per germline, CDR1 SGHRS and CDR2 YFSETQ. The CDR3 is 15 amino acids. The CDR3 DNA is TGCGCCAGCAGCTTGGAAGGACAGCGTAATCAGCCCCAGCATTTT. Encoded protein: CASSLEGQRNQPQHF.

In its sample, this clonotype was seen a few times. The rearrangement uses TRBV6-4 and TRBJ2-5; tentative D call: TRBD2 (6 bases). Per the germline V gene, CDR1 is MRHNA and CDR2 is SNTAGT. Trimming took off 4 bases at V and 4 bases at J, with 10 bases between the two ends. The CDR3 sequence is 13 residues long. This chain's CDR3 is CASSVVGGETQYF. In DNA, the CDR3 is TGTGCCAGCAGTGTAGTCGGGGGAGAGACCCAGTACTTC.

The rearrangement joins TRBV7-2 to TRBJ1-6; D call uncertain. V lost 2 bases and J 3 bases, leaving 5 bases between the germline ends. CDR1 is SGHTA and CDR2 is FQGNSA in the germline V gene. This CDR3 spans 14 amino acids. The CDR3 bases are TGTGCCAGCAGCTTAACGGTCTATAATTCACCCCTCCACTTT. Translation: CASSLTVYNSPLHF. Complete variable domain (other parts from reference TRBV7-2 and TRBJ1-6): GAGVSQSPSNKVTEKGKDVELRCDPISGHTALYWYRQSLGQGLEFLIYFQGNSAPDKSGLPSDRFSAERTGGSVSTLTIQRTQQEDSAVYLCASSLTVYNSPLHFGNGTRLTVT.

This chain joins TRBV19 and TRBJ1-5, with a weak D call TRBD1 (6 bases). The CDR3 is 16 residues long. The V end lost 5 bases, the J end lost 9 bases, and 23 bases lay between the germline ends. The germline CDR1 and CDR2 sequences are LNHDA and SQIVND (reference sequence). The DNA for the CDR3 is TGTGCCAGTAGTCCTCAGACAGGCAACCCCCGGGGGCCCCAGCATTTT. Amino acids: CASSPQTGNPRGPQHF.

This chain joins TRBV6-1 and TRBJ2-2; TRBD2 might be the D (5 bases). The CDR3 runs to 15 residues. V gave up 3 bases and J gave up 1 base, with 9 bases separating them. Per the germline V gene, CDR1 is MNHNS and CDR2 is SASEGT. CDR3 protein: CASSDGEGNTGELFF. DNA for the CDR3: TGTGCCAGCAGTGATGGCGAGGGGAACACCGGGGAGCTGTTTTTT.

This clonotype has a handful of counts. The V gene is TRBV7-3, the J gene TRBJ1-1; 8 bases are shared with TRBD1. Germline V lookup: CDR1 SGHTA, CDR2 FQGTGA. This CDR3 spans 16 amino acids. J lost 6 bases, V lost 4 bases, and 13 bases had no gene match. In DNA form, the CDR3 reads TGTGCCAGCAGCTCGAGAACCGGGACAGGTATCGCTGAAGCTTTCTTT. It specifies CASSSRTGTGIAEAFF. Together with reference TRBV7-3 and TRBJ1-1, the CDR3 gives the full variable domain: GAGVSQTPSNKVTEKGKYVELRCDPISGHTALYWYRQSLGQGPEFLIYFQGTGAADDSGLPNDRFFAVRPEGSVSTLKIQRTERGDSAVYLCASSSRTGTGIAEAFFGQGTRLTVV.

This clonotype was found once. A read error is possible here, since a much larger clone lies one base away. The CDR3, as DNA: TGTGCCGGCAAACACAGGGTGTCCGGCAACACCATATATTTT. It is translated as CAGKHRVSGNTIYF. The rearrangement joins TRBV11-2 to TRBJ1-3; D perhaps matches TRBD1 (6 bases). Germline assignment: CDR1 SGHAT and CDR2 FQNNGV. With 11 bases removed from V and 7 bases from J, the gap between germline ends came to 21 bases. This CDR3 spans 14 amino acids.

This clonotype has a handful of counts. The J gene is TRBJ2-3, the V gene TRBV7-2; unclear D gene. CDR1 and CDR2 (germline): SGHTA, FQGNSA. The CDR3 contains 15 residues. V was cut by 0 bases and J by 0 bases, with 7 bases left in between. In nucleotides, the CDR3 is TGTGCCAGCAGCTTAGCATACGGAAGCACAGATACGCAGTATTTT. Translation gives CASSLAYGSTDTQYF.